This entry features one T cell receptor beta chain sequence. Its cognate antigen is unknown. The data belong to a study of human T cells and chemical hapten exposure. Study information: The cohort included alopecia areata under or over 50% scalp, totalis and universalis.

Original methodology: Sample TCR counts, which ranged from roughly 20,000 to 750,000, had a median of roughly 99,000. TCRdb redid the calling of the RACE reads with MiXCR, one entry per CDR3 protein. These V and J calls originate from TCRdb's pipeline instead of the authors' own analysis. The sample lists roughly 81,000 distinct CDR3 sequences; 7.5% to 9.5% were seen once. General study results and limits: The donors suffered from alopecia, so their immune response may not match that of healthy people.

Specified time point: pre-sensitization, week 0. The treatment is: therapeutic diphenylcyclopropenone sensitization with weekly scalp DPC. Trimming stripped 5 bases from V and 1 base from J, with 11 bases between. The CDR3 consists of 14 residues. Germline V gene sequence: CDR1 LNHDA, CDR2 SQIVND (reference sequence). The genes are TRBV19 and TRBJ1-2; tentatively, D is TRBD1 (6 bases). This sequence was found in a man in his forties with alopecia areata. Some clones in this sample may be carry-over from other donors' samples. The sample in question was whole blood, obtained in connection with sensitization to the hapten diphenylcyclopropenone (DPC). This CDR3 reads CASSWSGVNYGYTF. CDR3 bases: TGTGCCAGTAGTTGGTCAGGGGTTAACTATGGCTACACCTTC.